These 25 T cell receptor beta chains share one sample of origin, sequenced in a study of cytomegalovirus exposure and HLA in healthy donors. The PCR contained 60 Vbeta and 13 Jbeta primers. The method was immunoSEQ multiplex PCR; TCRdb's version includes in-frame clones alone and lacks a portion of them. The table includes 100,000 to 120,000 clones, 78% detected once. Source material: PBMCs. These receptors originate from a man between 25 and 39 years old in good health and CMV-seronegative.

The rearrangement uses TRBV4-3 and TRBJ2-7; D gene ambiguous. The CDR3 spans 15 residues. V lost 0 bases to trimming and J lost 0 bases, with 9 bases between them. Germline lookup yields CDR1 LGHNA and CDR2 YSLEER. CDR3 sequence reads: CASSQDPSASYEQYF. The CDR3 bases are TGCGCCAGCAGCCAAGACCCCAGCGCCTCCTACGAGCAGTACTTC.

The chain has TRBV6-4 and TRBJ2-2; 9 bases are a match to TRBD2. CDR3 length equals 15 residues. With V trimmed by 6 bases and J by 6 bases, 8 bases remained unmatched. CDR1 is MRHNA and CDR2 is SNTAGT in the germline V gene. The CDR3 spells CASSRLAEGPGELFF. The CDR3 DNA is TGTGCCAGCAGCAGACTAGCGGAGGGCCCCGGGGAGCTGTTTTTT.

The chain has TRBV5-5 and TRBJ1-5, with 8 positions matching TRBD1. The trim removed 4 bases at V and 0 bases at J, leaving 3 bases unmatched. CDR3 size: 15 residues. Germline V CDR1 and CDR2: SGHKS, YYEKEE (reference sequence). CDR3 DNA: TGTGCCAGCAGCGCGGGACAGGTTAGCAATCAGCCCCAGCATTTT. Protein: CASSAGQVSNQPQHF.

The chain joins TRBV6-5 to TRBJ1-4; TRBD1 agrees at 8 bases. The ends lost 4 bases at V and 8 bases at J; junction bases unmatched: 9. The CDR3 extends over 15 amino acids. Germline V gives CDR1 MNHEY, CDR2 SVGAGI. The CDR3 DNA follows: TGTGCCAGCAGTTCGGGGACAGGATTTGAAGAAAAACTGTTTTTT. Residues: CASSSGTGFEEKLFF.

This rearrangement joins TRBV19 to TRBJ1-1; 9 bases fit TRBD1. Germline V gives CDR1 LNHDA, CDR2 SQIVND (reference sequence). The CDR3 runs 17 residues. With 7 bases clipped from V and 0 bases from J, the junction kept 12 bases outside the gene matches. CDR3 region: CASKVPLGDRVNTEAFF. In nucleotides, the CDR3 is TGTGCCAGTAAGGTCCCCCTCGGGGACAGGGTGAACACTGAAGCTTTCTTT.

This clone occurred a few times. The V gene is TRBV5-6, the J gene TRBJ2-4; D ambiguous. Germline assignment: CDR1 SGHDT and CDR2 YYEEEE. The CDR3 is 16 amino acids. The V and J ends lost 0 bases and 0 bases respectively, with 10 bases between them. CDR3 in DNA: TGTGCCAGCAGCTTGGAGTTAGAACTAGCCAAAAACATTCAGTACTTC. Its protein is CASSLELELAKNIQYF.

This chain uses TRBV4-3 with TRBJ1-3; tentative D call: TRBD1 (5 bases). Germline CDR1 reads LGHNA; CDR2 reads YSLEER. Trimming left V 0 bases short and J 4 bases short, with 13 bases between. The CDR3 totals 16 residues. CDR3 nucleotides: TGCGCCAGCAGCCAAGATTCGGCAGGGCTAGGAAACACCATATATTTT. Its translation is CASSQDSAGLGNTIYF.

The rearrangement joins TRBV5-1 to TRBJ2-5; possibly TRBD1 for D (5 bases). Germline CDR1 is SGHRS and CDR2 is YFSETQ. The germline V and J ends were trimmed by 4 bases and 2 bases, with 15 bases remaining between them. The CDR3 contains 15 residues. The CDR3 region is CASSPGRAGQETQYF. The CDR3 region has the DNA TGCGCCAGCAGCCCCGGTCGGGCAGGGCAAGAGACCCAGTACTTC.

This sequence joins TRBV5-6 and TRBJ1-2, with D maybe TRBD1 (6 bases). Per germline, CDR1 SGHDT and CDR2 YYEEEE. The CDR3 sequence is 13 residues long. V was pared by 5 bases and J by 4 bases, with 12 bases between. Here the CDR3 reads CASRMTGRYGYTF. DNA for the CDR3: TGTGCCAGCAGGATGACAGGTCGCTATGGCTACACCTTC.

This rearrangement joins TRBV19 to TRBJ2-3, with 9 bases aligning to TRBD2. The CDR3 loop spans 19 amino acids. Germline CDR1 is LNHDA and CDR2 is SQIVND (reference sequence). J gave up 0 bases and V 6 bases, and 16 bases lay outside the gene matches. The CDR3 spells CASRGRGTSPGRSTDTQYF. The CDR3 nucleotides read TGTGCCAGTAGGGGCCGGGGGACTAGCCCGGGAAGGAGCACAGATACGCAGTATTTT. The full variable domain, completed using reference TRBV19 and TRBJ2-3, is DGGITQSPKYLFRKEGQNVTLSCEQNLNHDAMYWYRQDPGQGLRLIYYSQIVNDFQKGDIAEGYSVSREKKESFPLTVTSAQKNPTAFYLCASRGRGTSPGRSTDTQYFGPGTRLTVL.

V gene TRBV18 combines with J gene TRBJ1-4; the D is unclear. The germline gives CDR1 KGHSH, CDR2 LQKENI. V lost 3 bases and J lost 4, with 18 bases in between. The CDR3 spans 17 residues. This CDR3 reads CASSPRERSELNEKLFF. The CDR3 coding sequence is TGTGCCAGCTCACCGCGAGAGAGGTCGGAACTTAATGAAAAACTGTTTTTT.

This rearrangement joins TRBV15 to TRBJ1-5; 7 nucleotides agree with TRBD1. This CDR3 region has 16 residues. After removal of 1 base from V and 4 bases from J, the junction contained 7 bases not matched to a gene. Looked up from germline, CDR1 is LNHNV and CDR2 is YYDKDF (reference sequence). For the CDR3, the DNA is TGTGCCACCAGCAGAGGGGGCAGGGGGGATAATCAGCCCCAGCATTTT. As protein: CATSRGGRGDNQPQHF.

The rearrangement joins TRBV25-1 to TRBJ2-3; D gene unclear. This CDR3 is built from 13 residues. Germline V lookup: CDR1 MGHDK, CDR2 SYGVNS. V lost 7 bases to trimming and J lost 4 bases, with 12 bases between them. The CDR3 reads CASTGYISDTQYF. The DNA for the CDR3 is TGTGCCAGCACCGGGTATATCTCAGATACGCAGTATTTT.

The CDR3 DNA reads as TGCGCCAGCAGCCATCGGGGACAGGGCGAGACCCAGTACTTC. This gives the protein CASSHRGQGETQYF. This sequence joins TRBV5-1 and TRBJ2-5, with TRBD1 matching 9 bases. Germline CDR1 SGHRS, CDR2 YFSETQ. The CDR3 consists of 14 residues. The V segment lost 4 bases and the J segment 5 bases; nucleotides outside the gene matches: 6.

The rearrangement joins TRBV6-1 to TRBJ2-7; 7 nucleotides match TRBD1. CDR1 and CDR2 from the germline V gene are MNHNS and SASEGT. The CDR3 has 12 amino acids. V shed 11 bases, J shed 5 bases, and the junction held 9 bases outside the gene matches. For the CDR3, the DNA is TGTGCCGTACGACAGGGCTTGGACGAGCAGTACTTC. This gives the protein CAVRQGLDEQYF.

The rearrangement links TRBV6-4 to TRBJ2-6, with a tentative D call TRBD2 (5 bases). There are 15 residues in the CDR3. Deletions cut 3 bases from V and 2 bases from J, with 8 bases between. In germline, CDR1 is MRHNA, CDR2 SNTAGT. The CDR3 DNA follows: TGTGCCAGCAGTGAAGAGAGGGCTGGGGCCAACGTCCTGACTTTC. Its translation is CASSEERAGANVLTF.

This clone was found a few times. The V gene is TRBV13, the J gene TRBJ2-3, with D possibly being TRBD1 (6 bases). V was cut by 1 base and J by 2 bases, with 10 bases left in between. The CDR3 loop spans 15 amino acids. Germline-derived CDR1 and CDR2 are PRHDT and FYEKMQ (reference sequence). The CDR3 DNA sequence: TGTGCCAGCAGCTTAGATACAGGGATCACAGATACGCAGTATTTT. Translated, it gives CASSLDTGITDTQYF.

This chain uses TRBV5-6 with TRBJ2-7; D is possibly TRBD1 (5 bases). Trimming took off 0 bases at V and 9 bases at J, with 19 bases between the two ends. This CDR3 contains 15 residues. Per the germline V gene, CDR1 is SGHDT and CDR2 is YYEEEE. CDR3 loop: CASSLGVQGPAAQYF. As DNA, the CDR3 is TGTGCCAGCAGCTTGGGGGTGCAGGGTCCGGCCGCGCAGTACTTC.

This clone was detected once. This chain links TRBV28 with TRBJ2-3; TRBD1 is a possible D gene (6 bases). Between the trimmed V and J ends, which lost 8 bases and 4 bases, there was a span of 25 bases. In germline, CDR1 is MDHEN, CDR2 SYDVKM. This CDR3 contains 17 residues. The CDR3 DNA follows: TGTGCCAGCGCTCTACCGGGACATACTATTTATTCAGATACGCAGTATTTT. Amino acids: CASALPGHTIYSDTQYF.

V is TRBV6-1 and J is TRBJ2-3, with 10 bases matching TRBD2. The CDR3 runs to 15 residues. The V segment lost 7 bases and the J segment 0 bases; nucleotides outside the gene matches: 4. In germline, CDR1 is MNHNS, CDR2 SASEGT. In DNA, the CDR3 is TGTGCCAGCATTTTAGCGGGAGGAAGCACAGATACGCAGTATTTT. This translates into CASILAGGSTDTQYF.

J is TRBJ1-2 and V is TRBV6-1, with TRBD1 identical over 8 bases. There are 14 residues in the CDR3. The V gene end was trimmed by 5 bases and the J gene end by 4 bases; junction bases not matched to a gene: 6. Germline V gene data show CDR1 as MNHNS and CDR2 as SASEGT. CDR3 in DNA: TGTGCCAGCAGTACGGACAGGGTTGTCTATGGCTACACCTTC. It codes for CASSTDRVVYGYTF.

The V gene is TRBV7-9, the J gene TRBJ2-7, with unresolved D. CDR1 and CDR2 (germline): SEHNR, FQNEAQ (reference sequence). Trimming removed 5 bases at V and 4 bases at J, with 15 bases between. The CDR3 is 14 residues long. The CDR3 is CASSDQVQNYEQYF. In DNA form, the CDR3 reads TGTGCCAGCAGCGATCAGGTGCAGAATTACGAGCAGTACTTC.

The chain links TRBV5-1 to TRBJ1-2; 12 nucleotides align to TRBD1. V was clipped by 4 bases and J by 5 bases; unmatched bases: 3. Per the germline V gene, CDR1 is SGHRS and CDR2 is YFSETQ. This CDR3 spans 14 amino acids. In DNA, the CDR3 is TGCGCCAGCAGCAGGGACAGGGGGCAATATGGCTACACCTTC. Translation gives CASSRDRGQYGYTF.

This clone was counted only a few times. The J gene is TRBJ1-1, the V gene TRBV19; unclear D gene. This CDR3 region has 13 residues. V was cut by 4 bases and J by 3 bases, with 9 bases left in between. CDR1 and CDR2 from the germline V gene are LNHDA and SQIVND (reference sequence). In nucleotides, the CDR3 is TGTGCCAGTAGTACCTATCGGGACACTGAAGCTTTCTTT. Amino acid sequence: CASSTYRDTEAFF.

The chain has TRBV9 and TRBJ2-3; the match to TRBD2 covers 9 bases. V shed 7 bases and J 4 bases; nucleotides not matched to a gene: 4. The CDR3 is 13 residues long. Germline CDR1 SGDLS, CDR2 YYNGEE. CDR3 region: CASGAGGPDTQYF. The CDR3 nucleotides are TGTGCCAGCGGGGCGGGAGGGCCAGATACGCAGTATTTT.